This TCR beta chain was profiled in a study of OX40 agonist ivuxolimab in advanced cancers. Study as a whole: Aged roughly 23 to 80 with a mean of approximately 57 years, they were about 78% male. Broader study findings: CD4+ and CD8+ blood T cells expanded clonally by week 6 at 0.1 to 3.0 mg/kg.

Blood draws occurred at baseline, cycle 4 day 1, and cycle 7 day 1. With respect to this clone: Its antigen is undetermined.

Some clones are missing from TCRdb's copy, which holds only in-frame ones; the method was immunoSEQ multiplex PCR. The sample includes tens of thousands of clones, roughly 80% seen only once; the top ten take less than 2.5%. The sequencing here drew on CD4+ or CD8+ T cells sorted from blood, taken in a trial of the OX40 agonist ivuxolimab. The sequence was collected from an adult with an advanced solid tumor such as melanoma, head and neck, liver or kidney cancer.

CDR3 sequence: CASSLQSPGSAGEQFF. The CDR3, as DNA: TGTGCCAGCAGTTTACAGTCACCGGGATCAGCTGGTGAGCAGTTCTTC. J is TRBJ2-1 and V is TRBV6-5, with D possibly TRBD2 on 5 matching bases. CDR1 is MNHEY, CDR2 SVGAGI, per germline. Deletions cut 4 bases from V and 9 bases from J, with 22 bases between. The CDR3 sequence is 16 residues long.